This T cell receptor beta chain is drawn from a study of CD8 T cells in ankylosing spondylitis. Notes on the study in general: Ankylosing spondylitis blood appeared to carry a characteristic TCR beta motif of roughly eight highly homologous variants.

Germline-derived CDR1 and CDR2 are MDHEN and SYDVKM. The ends were cut back, 1 base at V and 4 bases at J, with 14 bases in the middle. The length of the CDR3 is 15 residues. TCRdb reprocessed the 5' RACE reads with MiXCR, giving one entry per CDR3 protein. The sample lists around 490,000 distinct CDR3 sequences; about 5.7% were seen once. This clonotype was counted many times. The target antigen is unknown. The sample was blood, either unsorted or a sorted T cell fraction (not recorded which). The receptor's source is a male donor with ankylosing spondylitis. The genes are TRBV28 and TRBJ2-7, with D perhaps being TRBD1 or TRBD2 (6 bases each). For the CDR3, the DNA is TGTGCCAGCAGTTTATATCGGGGGCTAGCGTACGAGCAGTACTTC. It encodes CASSLYRGLAYEQYF.